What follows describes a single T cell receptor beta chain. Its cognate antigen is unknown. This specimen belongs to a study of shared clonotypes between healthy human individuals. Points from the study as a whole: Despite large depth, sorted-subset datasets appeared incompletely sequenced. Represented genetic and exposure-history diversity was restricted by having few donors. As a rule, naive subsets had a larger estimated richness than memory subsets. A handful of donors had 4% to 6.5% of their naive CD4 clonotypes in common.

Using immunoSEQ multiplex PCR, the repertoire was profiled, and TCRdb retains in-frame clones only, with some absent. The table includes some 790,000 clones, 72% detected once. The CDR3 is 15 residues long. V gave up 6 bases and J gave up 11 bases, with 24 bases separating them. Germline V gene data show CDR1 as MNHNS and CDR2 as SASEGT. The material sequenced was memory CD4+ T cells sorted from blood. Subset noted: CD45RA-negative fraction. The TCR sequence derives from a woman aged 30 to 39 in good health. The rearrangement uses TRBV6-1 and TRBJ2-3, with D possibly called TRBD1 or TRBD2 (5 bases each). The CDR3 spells CASSRTGPEGGMQYF. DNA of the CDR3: TGTGCCAGCAGCCGAACGGGGCCAGAAGGTGGGATGCAGTATTTT.